Each of the 14 T cell receptor beta chains below was sequenced from the same sample in a study of cytomegalovirus exposure and HLA in healthy donors. Both 60 Vbeta primers and 13 Jbeta primers went into the PCR. This table comes from immunoSEQ multiplex PCR, and its TCRdb copy is limited to in-frame clones, with some not included. The sample consists of about 130,000 clones, more than 65% of them appearing once. Sequencing input: PBMCs. The receptor set was obtained from a woman between 35 and 50 years old in good health and CMV-seropositive.

This sequence joins TRBV5-1 and TRBJ2-1; 7 bases align to TRBD2. The CDR3 is made up of 15 amino acids. The germline CDR1 and CDR2 sequences are SGHRS and YFSETQ. The V and J ends lost 0 bases and 0 bases, in that order; junction bases with no gene match: 0. The CDR3 reads CASSLGLASYNEQFF. The CDR3 DNA reads as TGCGCCAGCAGCTTGGGACTAGCCTCCTACAATGAGCAGTTCTTC.

The chain combines TRBV2 with TRBJ1-1; D is undetermined. This CDR3 has 15 amino acids. CDR1 is SNHLY and CDR2 is FYNNEI in the germline V gene. V lost 0 bases to trimming and J lost 4 bases, with 12 bases between them. DNA for the CDR3: TGTGCCAGCAGTGAAGCTCGAGGAGCAGCCACTGAAGCTTTCTTT. It codes for CASSEARGAATEAFF.

The V gene is TRBV7-2, the J gene TRBJ1-5; no clear D. Trimming pared 0 bases from V and 4 bases from J, leaving 10 bases between. This CDR3 region has 15 residues. Germline V gene lookup returns CDR1 SGHTA and CDR2 FQGNSA. In nucleotides, the CDR3 is TGTGCCAGCAGCTTAGCGTGGTCCGGGAATCAGCCCCAGCATTTT. Translating it yields CASSLAWSGNQPQHF. Full variable domain (remainder filled in from reference TRBV7-2 and TRBJ1-5): GAGVSQSPSNKVTEKGKDVELRCDPISGHTALYWYRQSLGQGLEFLIYFQGNSAPDKSGLPSDRFSAERTGGSVSTLTIQRTQQEDSAVYLCASSLAWSGNQPQHFGDGTRLSIL.

This clone appeared once. The chain has TRBV29-1 and TRBJ2-5; tentatively, D is TRBD2 (6 bases). The CDR3 is 15 amino acids. V was trimmed by 0 bases and J by 4 bases, leaving 15 bases between them. Germline values: CDR1 SQVTM, CDR2 ANQGSEA. This CDR3 is CSVEERLVARETQYF. The CDR3 bases are TGCAGCGTTGAAGAAAGACTAGTGGCTCGAGAGACCCAGTACTTC.

This chain joins TRBV6-1 and TRBJ2-1, with 7 nucleotides matching TRBD2. CDR1 is MNHNS and CDR2 is SASEGT in the germline V gene. V shed 8 bases and J 6 bases; nucleotides not matched to a gene: 10. CDR3 size: 14 residues. CDR3 amino acids: CASRRERHSNEQFF. In DNA, the CDR3 is TGTGCCAGCCGGCGGGAGAGGCATTCCAATGAGCAGTTCTTC.

This clone was observed a handful of times. The genes are TRBV7-2 and TRBJ1-1; 7 nucleotides align to TRBD1. V was pared by 6 bases and J by 7 bases, with 11 bases of the junction left unmatched. CDR1 is SGHTA and CDR2 is FQGNSA in the germline V gene. The CDR3 covers 14 residues. CDR3 amino acids: CASSSGMTGFEAFF. The CDR3 region has the DNA TGTGCCAGCAGTTCCGGAATGACAGGGTTTGAAGCTTTCTTT. The whole variable domain, remainder taken from reference TRBV7-2 and TRBJ1-1, is GAGVSQSPSNKVTEKGKDVELRCDPISGHTALYWYRQSLGQGLEFLIYFQGNSAPDKSGLPSDRFSAERTGGSVSTLTIQRTQQEDSAVYLCASSSGMTGFEAFFGQGTRLTVV.

Here the CDR3 DNA reads TGTGCCAGCAGTCCATCTAGCGGGGTCTACAATGAGCAGTTCTTC. Protein: CASSPSSGVYNEQFF. The chain joins TRBV28 to TRBJ2-7; 9 nucleotides match TRBD2. The better agreement between TRBJ2-1 and the DNA end casts doubt on the J call. The CDR3 covers 15 residues. In germline, CDR1 is MDHEN, CDR2 SYDVKM.

The chain carries TRBV5-1 and TRBJ2-1; TRBD2 agrees at 10 bases. Per the germline V gene, CDR1 is SGHRS and CDR2 is YFSETQ. The CDR3 totals 13 residues. V gave up 0 bases and J gave up 15 bases; unmatched junction bases: 6. The CDR3 here is CASSLAPSGRGFF. The CDR3 DNA reads as TGCGCCAGCAGCTTGGCTCCTAGCGGGAGAGGGTTCTTC.

This chain uses TRBV28 with TRBJ1-5; 7 nucleotides agree with TRBD1. The CDR3 extends over 15 amino acids. Per the germline V gene, CDR1 is MDHEN and CDR2 is SYDVKM. J lost 3 bases, V lost 5 bases, and 7 bases had no gene match. In DNA form, the CDR3 reads TGTGCCAGCAGTCCCCTCGACAGGGACAATCAGCCCCAGCATTTT. As protein: CASSPLDRDNQPQHF.

The chain combines TRBV7-2 with TRBJ2-7, with D possibly matching TRBD2 (6 bases). The V gene's germline CDR1 is SGHTA and CDR2 FQGNSA. The V and J ends lost 5 bases and 3 bases respectively, with 17 bases between them. There are 15 residues in the CDR3. The CDR3: CASSTRSSGYYEQYF. The CDR3 DNA sequence: TGTGCCAGCAGCACCCGGAGTAGCGGTTACTACGAGCAGTACTTC.

V gene TRBV7-6 combines with J gene TRBJ2-2; 8 nucleotides agree with TRBD1. Germline values: CDR1 SGHVS, CDR2 FNYEAQ. The trim removed 5 bases at V and 4 bases at J, leaving 9 bases unmatched. CDR3 length: 16 residues. This CDR3 reads CASSETGTGRTGELFF. The CDR3 region has the DNA TGTGCCAGCAGCGAGACAGGGACAGGTCGCACCGGGGAGCTGTTTTTT.

The V and J genes are TRBV19 and TRBJ1-2, with 10 bases lining up with TRBD1. CDR3 size: 15 residues. Germline CDR1 and CDR2: LNHDA and SQIVND (reference sequence). Unmatched junction bases numbered 3, after V lost 3 bases and J lost 2 bases. The CDR3 is CASSMRTGGNYGYTF. The CDR3 DNA is TGTGCCAGTAGTATGAGGACAGGGGGAAACTATGGCTACACCTTC.

This chain connects TRBV5-6 to TRBJ1-6, with 8 bases matching TRBD1. This CDR3 region has 15 residues. CDR1 is SGHDT and CDR2 is YYEEEE in the germline V gene. V trimming: 4 bases; J trimming: 9 bases; junction bases outside the gene matches: 9. The CDR3 reads CASSRGQAVSSPLHF. The CDR3 coding sequence is TGTGCCAGCAGCCGGGGACAGGCCGTCAGTTCACCCCTCCACTTT.

This chain links TRBV7-9 with TRBJ2-7; maybe TRBD1 (5 bases). The CDR3 is made up of 14 amino acids. V lost 2 bases to trimming and J lost 2 bases, with 10 bases between them. Germline CDR1 and CDR2: SEHNR and FQNEAQ (reference sequence). The CDR3 coding sequence is TGTGCCAGCAGCTTAACCCGGACACCCTACGAGCAGTACTTC. This sequence encodes CASSLTRTPYEQYF. The full variable domain, with the rest looked up from reference TRBV7-9 and TRBJ2-7, is DTGVSQNPRHKITKRGQNVTFRCDPISEHNRLYWYRQTLGQGPEFLTYFQNEAQLEKSRLLSDRFSAERPKGSFSTLEIQRTEQGDSAMYLCASSLTRTPYEQYFGPGTRLTVT.